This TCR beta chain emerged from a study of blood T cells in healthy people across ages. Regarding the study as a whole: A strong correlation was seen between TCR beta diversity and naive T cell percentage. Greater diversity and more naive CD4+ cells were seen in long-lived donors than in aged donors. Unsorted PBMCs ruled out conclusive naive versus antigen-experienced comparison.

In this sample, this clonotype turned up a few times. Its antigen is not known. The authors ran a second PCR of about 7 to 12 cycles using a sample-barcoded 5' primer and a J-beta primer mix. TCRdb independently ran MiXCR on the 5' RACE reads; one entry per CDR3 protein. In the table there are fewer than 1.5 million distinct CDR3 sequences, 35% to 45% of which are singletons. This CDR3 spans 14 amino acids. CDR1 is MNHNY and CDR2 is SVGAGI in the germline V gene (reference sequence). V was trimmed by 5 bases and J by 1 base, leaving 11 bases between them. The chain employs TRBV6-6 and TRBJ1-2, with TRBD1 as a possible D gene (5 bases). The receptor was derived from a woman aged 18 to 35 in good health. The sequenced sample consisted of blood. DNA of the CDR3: TGTGCCAGCAGTCGGGACGGAAATAACTATGGCTACACCTTC. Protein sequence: CASSRDGNNYGYTF.